Below, 28 T cell receptor beta chains from the same sample are listed, as sequenced in a study of blood T cell repertoires in COVID-19 (dated by TCRdb to 2020 to 2021). The library was made by the immunoSEQ multiplex PCR assay. TCRdb obtained this table from immuneACCESS and retained in-frame rearrangements with V and J assigned. These tables miss some clones; where compared with another copy, unresolved V genes account for less than half of the shortfall, and the remainder is unexplained. This sample has some 190,000 clones in its table, and about four fifths of those were observed once. Of the sample, roughly 8% falls within the top ten clones. Sequencing was done on a sample of peripheral blood. The receptors originated from a woman in her fifties or sixties with COVID-19, enrolled during active disease.

The V and J genes are TRBV5-1 and TRBJ1-6; 10 bases agree with TRBD1. CDR1 and CDR2 from the germline V gene are SGHRS and YFSETQ. V lost 4 bases and J lost 9; bases outside the gene matches: 7. The length of the CDR3 is 15 residues. CDR3 sequence: CASSTRDRGSSPLHF. The CDR3 DNA reads TGCGCCAGCAGCACCCGGGACAGGGGAAGTTCACCCCTCCACTTT.

The genes are TRBV5-4 and TRBJ1-6, with a possible D match to TRBD1 (5 bases). V was pared by 2 bases and J by 7 bases, with 10 bases between. The CDR3 consists of 14 residues. The V gene's germline CDR1 is SGHNT and CDR2 YYREEE (reference sequence). The CDR3 reads CASSFAGKNSPLHF. The CDR3 nucleotides are TGTGCCAGCAGCTTCGCAGGGAAGAATTCACCCCTCCACTTT.

This chain connects TRBV28 to TRBJ1-4, with D possibly being TRBD1 (6 bases). The V gene lost 5 bases and the J gene lost 7 bases, with 17 bases spanning the gap. Germline CDR1 reads MDHEN; CDR2 reads SYDVKM. The length of the CDR3 is 15 residues. In DNA, the CDR3 is TGTGCCAGCAGTATAAGGGGGGGAATAAGTGAAAAACTGTTTTTT. As protein: CASSIRGGISEKLFF. Full variable domain (missing parts from reference TRBV28 and TRBJ1-4): DVKVTQSSRYLVKRTGEKVFLECVQDMDHENMFWYRQDPGLGLRLIYFSYDVKMKEKGDIPEGYSVSREKKERFSLILESASTNQTSMYLCASSIRGGISEKLFFGSGTQLSVL.

The CDR3 loop reads CASSLFGRGQETQYF. The CDR3, as DNA: TGTGCCAGCAGTTTATTCGGACGGGGCCAAGAGACCCAGTACTTC. V is TRBV28 and J is TRBJ2-5, with D possibly matching TRBD2 (5 bases). V lost 1 base to trimming and J lost 1 base, with 10 bases between them. CDR1 and CDR2 from the germline V gene are MDHEN and SYDVKM. The CDR3 has 15 residues. Using reference TRBV28 and TRBJ2-5 for the parts outside the CDR3, the full variable domain is DVKVTQSSRYLVKRTGEKVFLECVQDMDHENMFWYRQDPGLGLRLIYFSYDVKMKEKGDIPEGYSVSREKKERFSLILESASTNQTSMYLCASSLFGRGQETQYFGPGTRLLVL.

The chain couples TRBV2 to TRBJ2-5; maybe TRBD1 (5 bases). Per the germline V gene, CDR1 is SNHLY and CDR2 is FYNNEI. This CDR3 is built from 12 residues. V lost 6 bases and J lost 9, with 14 bases in between. The CDR3 DNA reads TGTGCCAGCAGCCCCCAGGGTGAGGCCCAGTACTTC. Protein: CASSPQGEAQYF.

This chain joins TRBV6-5 and TRBJ2-5; D gene ambiguous. CDR1 MNHEY and CDR2 SVGAGI come from the germline V gene. V lost 6 bases and J 2 bases, leaving 13 bases between the germline ends. This CDR3 is built from 14 residues. CDR3 DNA sequence: TGTGCCAGCAGCCCCCTGCGCGGACAAGAGACCCAGTACTTC. Its translation is CASSPLRGQETQYF.

This rearrangement joins TRBV7-8 to TRBJ1-6; D call uncertain. The CDR3 consists of 15 residues. V shed 5 bases and J shed 7 bases, with 15 bases lying between them. CDR1 and CDR2 (germline): SGHVS, FQNEAQ. This CDR3 is CASSPPGQKNSPLHF. CDR3 coding DNA: TGTGCCAGCAGCCCCCCTGGGCAGAAGAATTCACCCCTCCACTTT.

The table lists this clone with many counts. The rearrangement joins TRBV6-2 or TRBV6-3 to TRBJ2-7, with 9 bases aligning to TRBD1. Germline V CDR1 and CDR2: MNHEY, SVGEGT. J lost 6 bases, V lost 5 bases, and 11 bases had no gene match. This CDR3 has 15 amino acids. The CDR3 reads CASSNPGTGQGEQYV. CDR3 sequence (DNA): TGTGCCAGCAGTAACCCCGGGACAGGGCAGGGCGAGCAGTACGTC.

The chain joins TRBV9 to TRBJ2-3; 8 nucleotides match TRBD2. The length of the CDR3 is 17 residues. Looked up from germline, CDR1 is SGDLS and CDR2 is YYNGEE. The V segment lost 0 bases and the J segment 2 bases; nucleotides outside the gene matches: 8. The DNA of the CDR3 is TGTGCCAGCAGCGTAGAAGGCGGGAGGACGTACACAGATACGCAGTATTTT. It codes for CASSVEGGRTYTDTQYF.

This clone was seen only a few times. CDR3 amino acids: CATPEQGTFCPRISKQYV. The CDR3 DNA follows: TGTGCCACCCCGGAACAGGGGACGTTTTGCCCCCGGATCTCTAAGCAGTACGTC. V and J are TRBV24-1 and TRBJ2-7; 7 nucleotides line up with TRBD1. The CDR3 covers 18 residues. The J segment lost 8 bases and the V segment lost 9 bases, leaving 27 bases of the junction unmatched. Germline lookup yields CDR1 KGHDR and CDR2 SFDVKD.

The chain carries TRBV3-1 (or the pseudogene TRBV3-2) and TRBJ1-3; TRBD1 is a possible D gene (5 bases). Germline CDR1 LGHDT, CDR2 YNNKEL (reference sequence). There are 15 residues in the CDR3. V shed 0 bases and J shed 4 bases, with 10 bases lying between them. Here the CDR3 reads CASSQEGLAGNTIYF. The CDR3 DNA reads TGTGCCAGCAGCCAAGAGGGGCTTGCGGGAAACACCATATATTTT.

The chain recombines TRBV5-4 with TRBJ1-1, with a tentative D call TRBD1 (5 bases). This CDR3 is 14 amino acids long. V was pared by 4 bases and J by 3 bases, with 13 bases between. CDR1 is SGHNT and CDR2 is YYREEE in the germline V gene (reference sequence). The CDR3 reads CASSLQGIDTEAFF. The CDR3 nucleotides read TGTGCCAGCAGCCTGCAGGGTATCGACACTGAAGCTTTCTTT.

The gene calls are TRBV27 and TRBJ1-5; D is perhaps TRBD1 (5 bases). Germline assignment: CDR1 MNHEY and CDR2 SMNVEV (reference sequence). V was clipped by 5 bases and J by 2 bases, with 10 bases between them. This CDR3 contains 14 residues. Written as DNA, the CDR3 is TGTGCCAGCAGTCACAGGAGGGGCAATCAGCCCCAGCATTTT. This encodes CASSHRRGNQPQHF.

CDR3 residues: CASNQGDEQFF. CDR3 bases: TGTGCCAGCAATCAGGGGGATGAGCAGTTCTTC. V usage is TRBV7-2 and J usage is TRBJ2-1; 7 bases map to TRBD1. The CDR3 contains 11 residues. Germline CDR1 reads SGHTA; CDR2 reads FQGNSA. J was trimmed by 8 bases and V by 7 bases; bases with no gene match: 2.

This clone was observed a single time. V is TRBV7-2 and J is TRBJ2-3; the match to TRBD2 covers 7 bases. Germline V gene data show CDR1 as SGHTA and CDR2 as FQGNSA. V lost 1 base to trimming and J lost 0 bases; unmatched junction nucleotides: 4. This CDR3 spans 16 amino acids. The DNA of the CDR3 is TGTGCCAGCAGCTTAGGGACTAGACTTAGCACAGATACGCAGTATTTT. Its translation: CASSLGTRLSTDTQYF. The whole variable domain, filled in from reference TRBV7-2 and TRBJ2-3, reads GAGVSQSPSNKVTEKGKDVELRCDPISGHTALYWYRQSLGQGLEFLIYFQGNSAPDKSGLPSDRFSAERTGGSVSTLTIQRTQQEDSAVYLCASSLGTRLSTDTQYFGPGTRLTVL.

The V call is TRBV4-1, the J call TRBJ2-1; D possibly corresponds to TRBD1 (6 bases). The V gene's germline CDR1 is MGHRA and CDR2 YSYEKL. The V and J ends lost 4 bases and 3 bases respectively, with 13 bases between them. This CDR3 spans 15 amino acids. The CDR3, as DNA: TGCGCCAGCAGCCGGGACACTGAAAACTACAATGAGCAGTTCTTC. Amino acids: CASSRDTENYNEQFF.

The chain combines TRBV7-9 with TRBJ1-2; 8 nucleotides align to TRBD1. The germline V gene encodes CDR1 SEHNR and CDR2 FQNEAQ (reference sequence). The length of the CDR3 is 16 residues. The V segment lost 5 bases and the J segment 1 base; nucleotides outside the gene matches: 9. The CDR3: CASSNHETGDNYGYTF. The DNA of the CDR3 is TGTGCCAGCAGCAACCACGAGACAGGGGATAACTATGGCTACACCTTC. Complete variable domain (other parts from reference TRBV7-9 and TRBJ1-2): DTGVSQNPRHKITKRGQNVTFRCDPISEHNRLYWYRQTLGQGPEFLTYFQNEAQLEKSRLLSDRFSAERPKGSFSTLEIQRTEQGDSAMYLCASSNHETGDNYGYTFGSGTRLTVV.

V gene TRBV12-3 or TRBV12-4 combines with J gene TRBJ1-1; D unresolved. The V and J ends lost 7 bases and 1 base respectively, with 7 bases between them. The length of the CDR3 is 12 residues. The CDR3 sequence is CASTEGNTEAFF. CDR3 DNA: TGTGCCAGCACGGAGGGGAACACTGAAGCTTTCTTT.

The J gene is TRBJ1-2, the V gene TRBV14, with 7 positions matching TRBD1. The CDR3 sequence is 13 residues long. The V gene's germline CDR1 is SGHDN and CDR2 FVKESK. J lost 4 bases, V lost 5 bases, and 4 bases had no gene match. The CDR3 here is CASSMTGPYGYTF. DNA of the CDR3: TGTGCCAGCAGCATGACAGGGCCCTATGGCTACACCTTC.

The chain uses TRBV6-2 or TRBV6-3 and TRBJ1-5, with 7 bases fitting TRBD1. This CDR3 is 14 amino acids long. Trimming cost V 5 bases and J 6 bases; bases outside gene matches: 7. Germline lookup yields CDR1 MNHEY and CDR2 SVGEGT. CDR3 in DNA: TGTGCCAGCAGTAATCCAGGGGGAGGTCAGCCCCAGCATTTT. This translates into CASSNPGGGQPQHF.

V and J are TRBV19 and TRBJ2-5; maybe TRBD1 (6 bases). Germline V lookup: CDR1 LNHDA, CDR2 SQIVND (reference sequence). V lost 6 bases to trimming and J lost 1 base, with 12 bases between them. The CDR3 is 14 residues long. CDR3 bases: TGTGCCAGTAGGATTGACAGGACCCAAGAGACCCAGTACTTC. It specifies CASRIDRTQETQYF.

This clone has more than one count but fewer than ten. The chain uses TRBV7-2 and TRBJ1-1, with D unresolved. The V end lost 5 bases, the J end lost 0 bases, and 10 bases lay between the germline ends. The CDR3 loop spans 14 amino acids. Germline loops: CDR1 SGHTA, CDR2 FQGNSA. CDR3 DNA sequence: TGTGCCAGCAGCCGCGTTCGGGTGAACACTGAAGCTTTCTTT. This translates into CASSRVRVNTEAFF.

The V and J genes are TRBV11-2 and TRBJ2-2; TRBD2 might be the D (6 bases). CDR3 size: 14 residues. V lost 5 bases and J 8 bases, leaving 15 bases between the germline ends. Germline V gene data show CDR1 as SGHAT and CDR2 as FQNNGV. The chain's CDR3 is CASSRGTARGELFF. The CDR3, as DNA: TGTGCCAGCAGCCGTGGGACTGCGAGGGGGGAGCTGTTTTTT. Variable domain in full (rest from reference TRBV11-2 and TRBJ2-2): EAGVAQSPRYKIIEKRQSVAFWCNPISGHATLYWYQQILGQGPKLLIQFQNNGVVDDSQLPKDRFSAERLKGVDSTLKIQPAKLEDSAVYLCASSRGTARGELFFGEGSRLTVL.

The CDR3 region is CASSLGTSGIGIHNEQFF. The DNA for the CDR3 is TGTGCCAGCAGCTTAGGGACTAGCGGGATTGGAATACACAATGAGCAGTTCTTC. The rearrangement joins TRBV7-9 to TRBJ2-1; TRBD2 matches 12 bases. Germline loops: CDR1 SEHNR, CDR2 FQNEAQ (reference sequence). The CDR3 totals 18 residues. V lost 1 base to trimming and J lost 5 bases; unmatched junction nucleotides: 9.

J is TRBJ1-2 and V is TRBV28; D is possibly TRBD1 (5 bases). The germline CDR1 and CDR2 sequences are MDHEN and SYDVKM. This CDR3 spans 12 amino acids. Trimming removed 8 bases at V and 2 bases at J, with 9 bases between. This CDR3 reads CASGQGNYGYTF. In DNA form, the CDR3 reads TGTGCCAGCGGGCAGGGAAACTATGGCTACACCTTC.

J is TRBJ1-4 and V is TRBV4-1, with 8 nucleotides matching TRBD1. Per the germline V gene, CDR1 is MGHRA and CDR2 is YSYEKL. The CDR3 is made up of 16 amino acids. J gave up 3 bases and V 2 bases, and 5 bases lay outside the gene matches. This chain's CDR3 is CASSQQGTGANEKLFF. The CDR3 bases are TGCGCCAGCAGCCAACAGGGGACAGGCGCTAATGAAAAACTGTTTTTT.

Only one count was recorded for this clone. The rearrangement joins TRBV6-2 or TRBV6-3 to TRBJ1-5; TRBD1 agrees at 9 bases. This CDR3 is 18 amino acids long. The germline CDR1 and CDR2 sequences are MNHEY and SVGEGT. Trimming took 2 bases from V and 1 from J; bases not matched to a gene: 9. The DNA of the CDR3 is TGTGCCAGCAGTTACCGGCCTCGGACAGGGGTCAGCAATCAGCCCCAGCATTTT. This translates into CASSYRPRTGVSNQPQHF.

The chain couples TRBV5-4 to TRBJ1-3; maybe TRBD1 (5 bases). V was pared by 0 bases and J by 8 bases, with 21 bases between. The germline V gene encodes CDR1 SGHNT and CDR2 YYREEE (reference sequence). The CDR3 spans 17 residues. CDR3 amino acids: CASSLGPTRGDWDTIYF. The CDR3 bases are TGTGCCAGCAGCTTGGGCCCGACTCGGGGGGATTGGGACACCATATATTTT.